This T cell receptor beta chain was identified in a study of T cell responses to AZD1222 COVID-19 vaccine. Repertoires were generated with immunoSEQ multiplex PCR, while TCRdb's copy carries only in-frame clones and drops some. The sample shows 190,000 or so clones, roughly 92% of them seen only once. This CDR3 is 17 amino acids long. After removal of 3 bases from V and 0 bases from J, the junction contained 5 bases not matched to a gene. The V gene's germline CDR1 is MGHDK and CDR2 SYGVNS. The source material was peripheral blood, sampled 28 days after the second AZD1222 dose. The receptor was derived from an adult who received the AZD1222 COVID-19 vaccine. This chain uses TRBV25-1 with TRBJ1-2; 12 bases map to TRBD1. The CDR3 nucleotides read TGTGCCAGCAGTGAGATGGGACAGGGGGCGCCTAACTATGGCTACACCTTC. Amino acids: CASSEMGQGAPNYGYTF.